This T cell receptor beta chain comes out of a study of blood T cell repertoires in COVID-19. In the study overall: Samples of COVID-19 (acute and convalescent) were obtained from the United States, Italy and Spain. Nucleic acid was either cDNA or gDNA, and it came from T cells, B-cell-depleted T cells, or PBMCs.

Germline CDR1 is LNHDA and CDR2 is SQIVND (reference sequence). With V trimmed by 0 bases and J by 2 bases, 5 bases remained unmatched. This CDR3 has 17 amino acids. In the authors' methods: Amplification with reference gene primers provided the estimates of nucleated cell counts. Assay: immunoSEQ multiplex PCR; the TCRdb copy retains only in-frame clones and omits some. D and trimming were read from the DNA, whereas the V and J calls and clone size are those reported in that table. The sample has a few hundred thousand clones, around nine tenths seen once. The rearrangement joins TRBV19 to TRBJ2-3; 10 bases are shared with TRBD2. Sequencing was carried out using peripheral blood. This clonotype was obtained from a man aged 55 to 70 with acute or convalescent COVID-19. The CDR3 DNA reads TGTGCCAGTAGTATAGATCTAGCGGGGGCCAACACAGATACGCAGTATTTT. Protein sequence: CASSIDLAGANTDTQYF.